This T cell receptor (beta chain) was found in a study of metastatic and nonmetastatic thyroid tumors (dated by TCRdb to the early 2020s). Concerning the study at large: The researchers compared repertoires between peripheral blood samples and tumor or nodule tissue samples from patients with malignant or benign thyroid disease. Findings and caveats that apply to the study as a whole: In both blood and tumor samples, malignant tumors were reported to have significantly higher TCR beta diversity than benign nodules.

This clone is medium-sized (0.01 to 0.1%). Its antigen target is currently unknown. Qualities for individual bases were not recorded, and no much larger clone is one base off. Before undergoing thyroid surgery, none of the patients had been given any kind of treatment. Using T-cell receptor beta sequencing, the researchers looked back retrospectively at clinical samples from patients, gathered between about 2012 and 2018. From cysteine to phenylalanine, the CDR3 is 15 amino acids long. Of the read, only the CDR3 DNA is kept; its 45 bases are in frame from base 1. CDR1 MNHEY and CDR2 SVGAGI are derived from the germline V gene. V gives up 2 bases and J gives up 7 bases, and the segment between their germline ends measures 12 bases. Libraries were prepared through PCR. The listed sequencing device is Illumina HiSeq 4000. High-throughput sequencing was used to profile the TCR beta-chain CDR3 region of every patient. On the authors' methods: A classifier to discriminate distant-metastatic papillary thyroid cancer patients was built from CDR3 differences across clinicopathological groups. The Shannon index was used to measure repertoire diversity, and the Morisita-Horn index was used to measure how similar tumor and blood repertoires were. TCRdb trimmed public reads at Q25 via fastp, called clones via MiXCR and kept in-frame beta chains. None of the V and J calls come from the authors' own analysis; TCRdb made them. This sample is represented by tens of thousands of clones; 16% of them were singletons. Roughly 4.2% of the sample is taken by the ten largest.

The receptor chain draws on TRBV6-5 and TRBJ1-6; a weak D assignment points to TRBD1 (6 bases agree). This TCR was recovered from a female donor with papillary thyroid cancer or a benign thyroid nodule (not recorded which). Some clones in this sample may be carry-over from other donors' samples. Source material: blood. The nucleotide sequence reads TGTGCCAGCAGTTACAGGCAGGGGCGAAATTCACCCCTCCACTTT. This translates into CASSYRQGRNSPLHF.